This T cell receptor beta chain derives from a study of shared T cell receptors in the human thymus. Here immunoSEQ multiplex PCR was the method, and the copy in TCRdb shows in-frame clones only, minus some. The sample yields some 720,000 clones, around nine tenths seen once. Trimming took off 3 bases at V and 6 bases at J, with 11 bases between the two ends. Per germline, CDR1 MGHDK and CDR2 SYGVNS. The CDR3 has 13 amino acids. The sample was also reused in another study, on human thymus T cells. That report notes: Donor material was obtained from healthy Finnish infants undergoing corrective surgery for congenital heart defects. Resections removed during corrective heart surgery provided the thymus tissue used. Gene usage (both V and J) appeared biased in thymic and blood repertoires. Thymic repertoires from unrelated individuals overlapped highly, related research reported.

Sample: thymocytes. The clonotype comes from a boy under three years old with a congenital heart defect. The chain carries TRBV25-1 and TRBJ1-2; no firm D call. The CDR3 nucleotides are TGTGCCAGCAGTGATTATGGAGGGCATGGCTACACCTTC. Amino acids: CASSDYGGHGYTF.